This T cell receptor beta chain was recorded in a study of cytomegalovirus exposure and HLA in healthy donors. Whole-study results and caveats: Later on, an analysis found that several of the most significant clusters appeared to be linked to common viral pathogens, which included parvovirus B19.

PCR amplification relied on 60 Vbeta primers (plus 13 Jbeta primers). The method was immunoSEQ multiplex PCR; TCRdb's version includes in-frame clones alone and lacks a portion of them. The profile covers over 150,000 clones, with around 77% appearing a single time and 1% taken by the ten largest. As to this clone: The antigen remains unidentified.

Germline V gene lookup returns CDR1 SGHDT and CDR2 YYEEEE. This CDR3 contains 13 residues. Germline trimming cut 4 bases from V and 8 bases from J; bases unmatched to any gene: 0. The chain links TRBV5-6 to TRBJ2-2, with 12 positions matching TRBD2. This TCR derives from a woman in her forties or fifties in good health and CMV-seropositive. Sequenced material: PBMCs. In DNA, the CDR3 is TGTGCCAGCAGCGGGACTAGCGGGGGGGAGCTGTTTTTT. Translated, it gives CASSGTSGGELFF. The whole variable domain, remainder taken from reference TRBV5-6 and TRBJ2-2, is DAGVTQSPTHLIKTRGQQVTLRCSPKSGHDTVSWYQQALGQGPQFIFQYYEEEERQRGNFPDRFSGHQFPNYSSELNVNALLLGDSALYLCASSGTSGGELFFGEGSRLTVL.